This entry is about one T cell receptor (beta chain). Profiling relied on immunoSEQ multiplex PCR, and the TCRdb table lists in-frame clones only, not all of them. Counted here are about 130,000 clones, roughly three quarters occurring once; the ten biggest clones make up just over 5%. These data come from a study of cytotoxic CD8 clonotypes in ibrutinib-treated CLL. CDR3 length equals 16 residues. Trimming at V came to 5 bases and at J to 0 bases, leaving 7 bases not matched to a gene. CDR1 is SGHTA and CDR2 is FQGNSA in the germline V gene. This TCR came from a human donor with chronic lymphocytic leukemia. Sample: PBMCs, taken after 24 months of ibrutinib treatment. J is TRBJ2-5 and V is TRBV7-2; 9 bases are shared with TRBD1. In DNA form, the CDR3 reads TGTGCCAGCAGCGGGCGGACAGGGGCTAACCAAGAGACCCAGTACTTC. Translating gives CASSGRTGANQETQYF.